The T cell receptor (beta chain) described here comes from a study of blood T cell repertoires in COVID-19. Across the whole study: The analysed material was cDNA or gDNA that came from T cells, B-cell-depleted T cells, or PBMCs.

The assay was immunoSEQ multiplex PCR, and TCRdb's table has in-frame clones only and misses some. The table lists about 350,000 clones, approximately 89% of them singletons, with approximately 3.5% in the top ten. The TCR sequence derives from a woman younger than 35 who had recovered from COVID-19. Sequencing was performed on peripheral blood.

The CDR3 sequence: CASSLDPGGVAGELFF. The CDR3 DNA is TGTGCCAGCAGCTTGGACCCGGGAGGAGTTGCCGGGGAGCTGTTTTTT. The chain couples TRBV5-4 to TRBJ2-2; TRBD2 matches at 7 bases. The CDR3 is 16 residues long. V gave up 0 bases and J gave up 6 bases; unmatched junction bases: 8. CDR1 is SGHNT, CDR2 YYREEE, per germline (reference sequence).